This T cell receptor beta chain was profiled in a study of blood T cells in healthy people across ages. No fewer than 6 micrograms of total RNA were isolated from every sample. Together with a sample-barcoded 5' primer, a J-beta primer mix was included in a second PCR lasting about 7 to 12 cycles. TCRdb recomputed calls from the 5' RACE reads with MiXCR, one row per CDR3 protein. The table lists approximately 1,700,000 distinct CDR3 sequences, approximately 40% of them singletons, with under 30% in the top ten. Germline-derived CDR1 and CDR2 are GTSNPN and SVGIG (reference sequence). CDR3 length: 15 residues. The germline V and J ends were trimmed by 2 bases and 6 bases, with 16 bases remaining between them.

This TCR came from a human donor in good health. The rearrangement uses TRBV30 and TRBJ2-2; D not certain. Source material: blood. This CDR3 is CAWSPLSSGAGELFF. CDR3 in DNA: TGTGCCTGGAGTCCGCTATCATCGGGTGCCGGGGAGCTGTTTTTT.